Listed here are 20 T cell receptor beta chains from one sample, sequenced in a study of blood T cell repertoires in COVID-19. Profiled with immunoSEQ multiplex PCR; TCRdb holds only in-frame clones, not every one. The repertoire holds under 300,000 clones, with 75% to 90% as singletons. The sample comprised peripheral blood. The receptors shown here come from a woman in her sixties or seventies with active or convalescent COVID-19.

Written as DNA, the CDR3 is TGCAGCGTTGTGAGGGAGGATGAAAAACTGTTTTTT. This sequence encodes CSVVREDEKLFF. The chain carries TRBV29-1 and TRBJ1-4; the D is unclear. The CDR3 consists of 12 residues. Trimming removed 4 bases from V and 6 bases from J, with 9 bases in between. Germline-derived CDR1 and CDR2 are SQVTM and ANQGSEA. The complete variable domain, with remaining parts taken from reference TRBV29-1 and TRBJ1-4, reads SAVISQKPSRDICQRGTSLTIQCQVDSQVTMMFWYRQQPGQSLTLIATANQGSEATYESGFVIDKFPISRPNLTFSTLTVSNMSPEDSSIYLCSVVREDEKLFFGSGTQLSVL.

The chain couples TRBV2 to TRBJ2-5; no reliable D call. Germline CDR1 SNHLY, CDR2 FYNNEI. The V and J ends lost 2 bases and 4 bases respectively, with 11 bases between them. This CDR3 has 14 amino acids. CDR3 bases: TGTGCCAGCAGTGAAAACTCGGTGTCAGAGACCCAGTACTTC. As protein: CASSENSVSETQYF.

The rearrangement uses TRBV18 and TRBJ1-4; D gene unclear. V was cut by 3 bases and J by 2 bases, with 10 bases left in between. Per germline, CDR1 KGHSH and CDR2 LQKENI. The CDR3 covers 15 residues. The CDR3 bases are TGTGCCAGCTCACCCCGGGTTGCGACTAATGAAAAACTGTTTTTT. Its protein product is CASSPRVATNEKLFF.

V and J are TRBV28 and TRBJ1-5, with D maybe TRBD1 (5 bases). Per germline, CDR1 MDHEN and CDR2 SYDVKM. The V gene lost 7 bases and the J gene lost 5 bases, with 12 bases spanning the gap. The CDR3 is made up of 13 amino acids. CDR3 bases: TGTGCCAGCACCTGGGGGGGAGATCAGCCCCAGCATTTT. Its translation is CASTWGGDQPQHF.

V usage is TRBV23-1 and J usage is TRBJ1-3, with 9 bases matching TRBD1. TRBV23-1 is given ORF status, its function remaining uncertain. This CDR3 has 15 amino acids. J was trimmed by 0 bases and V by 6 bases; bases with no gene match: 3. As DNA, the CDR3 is TGCGCCAGCAGCCGGGACAGGGACTCTGGAAACACCATATATTTT. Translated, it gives CASSRDRDSGNTIYF.

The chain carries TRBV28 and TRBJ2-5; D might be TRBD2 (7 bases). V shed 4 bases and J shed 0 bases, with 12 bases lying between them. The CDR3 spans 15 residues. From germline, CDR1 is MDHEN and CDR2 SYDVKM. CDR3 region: CASSWGRGYQETQYF. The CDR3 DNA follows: TGTGCCAGCAGTTGGGGGAGGGGGTACCAAGAGACCCAGTACTTC. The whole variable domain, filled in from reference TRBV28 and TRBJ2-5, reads DVKVTQSSRYLVKRTGEKVFLECVQDMDHENMFWYRQDPGLGLRLIYFSYDVKMKEKGDIPEGYSVSREKKERFSLILESASTNQTSMYLCASSWGRGYQETQYFGPGTRLLVL.

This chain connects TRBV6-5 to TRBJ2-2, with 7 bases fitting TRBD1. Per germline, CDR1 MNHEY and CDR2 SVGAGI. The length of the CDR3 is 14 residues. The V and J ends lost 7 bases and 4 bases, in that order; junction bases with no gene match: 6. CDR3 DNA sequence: TGTGCCAGCATATTACAGGGGACCACCGGGGAGCTGTTTTTT. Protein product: CASILQGTTGELFF.

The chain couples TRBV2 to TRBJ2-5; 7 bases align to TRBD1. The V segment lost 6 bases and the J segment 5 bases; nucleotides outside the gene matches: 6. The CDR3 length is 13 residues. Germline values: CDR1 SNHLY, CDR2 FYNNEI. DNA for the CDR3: TGTGCCAGCAGCCTCGACAGGGTGGAGACCCAGTACTTC. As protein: CASSLDRVETQYF.

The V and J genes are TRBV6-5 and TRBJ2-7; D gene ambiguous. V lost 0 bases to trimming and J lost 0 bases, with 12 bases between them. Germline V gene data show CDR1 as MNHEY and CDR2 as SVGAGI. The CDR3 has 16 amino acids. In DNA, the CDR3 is TGTGCCAGCAGTTACTCGATAAGGCGGAGCTCCTACGAGCAGTACTTC. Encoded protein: CASSYSIRRSSYEQYF.

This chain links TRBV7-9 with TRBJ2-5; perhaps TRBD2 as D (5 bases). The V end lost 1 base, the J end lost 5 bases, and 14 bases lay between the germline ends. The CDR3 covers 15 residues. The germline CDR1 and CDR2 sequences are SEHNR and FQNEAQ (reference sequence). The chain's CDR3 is CASSLVQLVDETQYF. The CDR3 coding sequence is TGTGCCAGCAGCTTAGTCCAACTAGTGGACGAGACCCAGTACTTC.

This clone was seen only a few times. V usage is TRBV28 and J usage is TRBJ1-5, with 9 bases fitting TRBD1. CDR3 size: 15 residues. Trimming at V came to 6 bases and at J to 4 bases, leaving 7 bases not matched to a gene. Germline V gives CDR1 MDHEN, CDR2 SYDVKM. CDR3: CASRDGQGTNQPQHF. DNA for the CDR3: TGTGCCAGCAGAGACGGACAGGGGACAAATCAGCCCCAGCATTTT.

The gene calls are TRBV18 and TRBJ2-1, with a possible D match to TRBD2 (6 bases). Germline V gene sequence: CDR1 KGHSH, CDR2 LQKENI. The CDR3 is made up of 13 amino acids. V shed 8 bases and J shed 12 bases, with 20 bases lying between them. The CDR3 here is CASTVTGLRGQFF. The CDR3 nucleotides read TGTGCCAGCACGGTTACGGGACTTCGTGGGCAGTTCTTC.

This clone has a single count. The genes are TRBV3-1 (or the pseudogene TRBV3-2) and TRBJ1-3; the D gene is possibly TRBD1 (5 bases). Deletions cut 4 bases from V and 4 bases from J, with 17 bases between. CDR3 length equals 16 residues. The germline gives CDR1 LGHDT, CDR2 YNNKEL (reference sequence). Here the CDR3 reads CASSRLRGYTGNTIYF. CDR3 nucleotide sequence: TGTGCCAGCAGCCGCCTTAGGGGATATACCGGAAACACCATATATTTT.

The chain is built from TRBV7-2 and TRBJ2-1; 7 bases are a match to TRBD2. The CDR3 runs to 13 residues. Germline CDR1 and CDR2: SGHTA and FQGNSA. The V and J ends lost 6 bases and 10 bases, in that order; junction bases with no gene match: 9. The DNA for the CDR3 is TGTGCCAGCAGAAGACTAGCTTCTGAAGAGCAGTTCTTC. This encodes CASRRLASEEQFF. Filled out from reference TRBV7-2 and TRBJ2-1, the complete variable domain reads GAGVSQSPSNKVTEKGKDVELRCDPISGHTALYWYRQSLGQGLEFLIYFQGNSAPDKSGLPSDRFSAERTGGSVSTLTIQRTQQEDSAVYLCASRRLASEEQFFGPGTRLTVL.

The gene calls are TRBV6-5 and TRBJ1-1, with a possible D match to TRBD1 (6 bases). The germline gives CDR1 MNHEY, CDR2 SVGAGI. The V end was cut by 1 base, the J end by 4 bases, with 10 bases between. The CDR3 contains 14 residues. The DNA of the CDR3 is TGTGCCAGCAGTTACTATGGGGGCTCCACTGAAGCTTTCTTT. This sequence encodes CASSYYGGSTEAFF.

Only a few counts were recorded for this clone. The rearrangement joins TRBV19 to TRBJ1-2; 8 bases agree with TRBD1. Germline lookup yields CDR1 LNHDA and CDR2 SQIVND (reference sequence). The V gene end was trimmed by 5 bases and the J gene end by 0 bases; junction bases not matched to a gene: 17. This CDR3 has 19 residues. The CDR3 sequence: CASSGQGASRLDPNYGYTF. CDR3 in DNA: TGTGCCAGTAGTGGGCAGGGGGCCTCACGACTGGATCCTAACTATGGCTACACCTTC.

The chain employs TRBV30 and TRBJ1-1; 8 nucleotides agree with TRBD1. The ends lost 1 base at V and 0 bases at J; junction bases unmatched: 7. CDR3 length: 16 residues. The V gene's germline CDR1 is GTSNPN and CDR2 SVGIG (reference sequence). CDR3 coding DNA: TGTGCCTGGAGTGGAGGAGCGACAGGGGTGAACACTGAAGCTTTCTTT. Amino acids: CAWSGGATGVNTEAFF.

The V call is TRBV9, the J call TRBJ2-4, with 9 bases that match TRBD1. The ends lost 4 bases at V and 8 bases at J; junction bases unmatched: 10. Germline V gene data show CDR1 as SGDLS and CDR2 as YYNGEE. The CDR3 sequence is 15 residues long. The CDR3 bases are TGTGCCAGCAGCCTAGGGGGGACAGGGTATGACATTCAGTACTTC. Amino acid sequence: CASSLGGTGYDIQYF.

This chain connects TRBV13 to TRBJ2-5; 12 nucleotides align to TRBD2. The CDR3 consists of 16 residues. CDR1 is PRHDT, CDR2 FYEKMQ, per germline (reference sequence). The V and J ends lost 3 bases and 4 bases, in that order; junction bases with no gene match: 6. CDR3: CASSFRLAGEGETQYF. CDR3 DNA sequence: TGTGCCAGCAGCTTCCGACTAGCGGGGGAGGGAGAGACCCAGTACTTC.

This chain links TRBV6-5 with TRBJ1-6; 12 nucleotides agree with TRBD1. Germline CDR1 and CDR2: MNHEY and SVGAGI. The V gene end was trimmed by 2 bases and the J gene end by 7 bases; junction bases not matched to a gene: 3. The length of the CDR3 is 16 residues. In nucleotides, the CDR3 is TGTGCCAGCAGTTACCGGGGACAGGGGGCGAATTCACCCCTCCACTTT. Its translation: CASSYRGQGANSPLHF.